This T cell receptor (beta chain) came from a study of T cell responses to AZD1222 COVID-19 vaccine. Whole-study findings and limits: Two AZD1222 doses significantly raised spike-specific TCR breadth and depth over controls. Repertoires were collected only later (after the peak T cell response had occurred). Close to half of spike-specific TCRs reportedly recognize unmutated variant regions. Possibly, clonal diversity was underestimated; donors were largely white British and included more females.

To note about this clone: Its antigen is undetermined.

V lost 5 bases and J lost 3, with 13 bases in between. The CDR3 spans 15 residues. Germline-derived CDR1 and CDR2 are MNHEY and SVGAGI. Generated by immunoSEQ multiplex PCR, the TCRdb table keeps only in-frame clones and is missing some. The sample has about 120,000 clones; roughly 89% are singletons. This TCR derives from an adult in good health. This chain uses TRBV6-5 with TRBJ2-2; TRBD1 is a possible D gene (5 bases). The sample was peripheral blood, taken on day 0 of AZD1222 vaccination. CDR3 sequence reads: CASSPHEGDTGELFF. CDR3 DNA: TGTGCCAGCAGTCCTCATGAAGGGGACACCGGGGAGCTGTTTTTT.